The 5 T cell receptor beta chains reported below all come from one sample, sequenced in a study of cytomegalovirus exposure and HLA in healthy donors. In the PCR, 60 Vbeta and 13 Jbeta primers were used. The table came from immunoSEQ multiplex PCR; TCRdb's copy has only in-frame clones and leaves some out. The table records fewer than 140,000 clones, roughly 73% of them present only once. The sample comprised PBMCs. Receptors were obtained from a man between 35 and 55 years old in good health and CMV-seronegative.

The rearrangement links TRBV6-1 to TRBJ2-1, with 9 bases aligning to TRBD2. Germline assignment: CDR1 MNHNS and CDR2 SASEGT. This CDR3 has 19 amino acids. J was trimmed by 0 bases and V by 1 base; bases with no gene match: 10. The CDR3 loop is CASSEELAGATRSYNEQFF. In DNA form, the CDR3 reads TGTGCCAGCAGTGAAGAGTTAGCGGGGGCGACTCGCTCCTACAATGAGCAGTTCTTC.

J is TRBJ1-2 and V is TRBV4-1, with 9 bases lining up with TRBD1. V shed 0 bases, J shed 5 bases, and the junction held 7 bases outside the gene matches. The CDR3 runs 16 residues. In germline, CDR1 is MGHRA, CDR2 YSYEKL. The DNA for the CDR3 is TGCGCCAGCAGCCAAGATCGGAACAGGGGGCTTTATGGCTACACCTTC. Protein sequence: CASSQDRNRGLYGYTF.

The chain couples TRBV6-5 to TRBJ1-2; D is ambiguous. The CDR3 spans 13 residues. Germline assignment: CDR1 MNHEY and CDR2 SVGAGI. With 6 bases removed from V and 1 base from J, the gap between germline ends came to 9 bases. This chain's CDR3 is CASREDVNYGYTF. The CDR3 coding sequence is TGTGCCAGCAGGGAGGATGTTAACTATGGCTACACCTTC.

The V call is TRBV5-1, the J call TRBJ1-2; D remains ambiguous. The CDR3 consists of 14 residues. Germline V gene data show CDR1 as SGHRS and CDR2 as YFSETQ. V was clipped by 0 bases and J by 6 bases, with 12 bases between them. The CDR3 DNA is TGCGCCAGCAGCTTGGGATCCGACTCCCATGGCTACACCTTC. It translates to CASSLGSDSHGYTF.

Only a few counts were recorded for this clone. This chain joins TRBV6-6 and TRBJ2-3; the match to TRBD1 covers 10 bases. CDR3 size: 15 residues. The germline gives CDR1 MNHNY, CDR2 SVGAGI (reference sequence). The trim removed 2 bases at V and 1 base at J, leaving 0 bases unmatched. Written as DNA, the CDR3 is TGTGCCAGCAGTTACGGGACAGGGGGCACAGATACGCAGTATTTT. It codes for CASSYGTGGTDTQYF.